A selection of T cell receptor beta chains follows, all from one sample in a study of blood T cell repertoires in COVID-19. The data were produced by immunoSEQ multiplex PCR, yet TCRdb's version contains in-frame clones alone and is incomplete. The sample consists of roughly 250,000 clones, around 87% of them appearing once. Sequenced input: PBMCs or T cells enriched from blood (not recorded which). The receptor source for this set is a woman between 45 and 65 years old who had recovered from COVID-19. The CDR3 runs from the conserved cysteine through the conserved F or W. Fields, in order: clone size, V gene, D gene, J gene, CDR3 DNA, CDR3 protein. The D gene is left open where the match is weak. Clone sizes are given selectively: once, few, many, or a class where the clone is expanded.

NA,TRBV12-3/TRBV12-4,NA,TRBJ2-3,TGTGCCAGCAGTACATTAGCGGATACGCAGTATTTT,CASSTLADTQYF
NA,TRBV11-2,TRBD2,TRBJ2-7,TGTGCCAGCAGCTTCGGACTAGCGGGAATATCAGCCTACGAGCAGTACTTC,CASSFGLAGISAYEQYF
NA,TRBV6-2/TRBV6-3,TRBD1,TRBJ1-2,TGTGCCAGCAGTTACGTCCGGGACAGCTCCTATGGCTACACCTTC,CASSYVRDSSYGYTF
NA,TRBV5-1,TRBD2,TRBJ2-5,TGCGCCAGCAGCTTGGCGGGAGGGCCGTCAGAGACCCAGTACTTC,CASSLAGGPSETQYF
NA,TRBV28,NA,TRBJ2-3,TGTGCCAGCAGTCCTGAGGGACAAACCACAGATACGCAGTATTTT,CASSPEGQTTDTQYF
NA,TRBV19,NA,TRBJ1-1,TGTGCCAGTAGTAGCAGCGGGGGCACTGAAGCTTTCTTT,CASSSSGGTEAFF
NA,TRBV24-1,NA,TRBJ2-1,TGTGCCACCAGTGATTCGGGGGATGAGCAGTTCTTC,CATSDSGDEQFF
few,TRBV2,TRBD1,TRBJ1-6,TGTGCCACCGCGACAGGGTCGTCTCCTAATTCACCCCTCCACTTT,CATATGSSPNSPLHF
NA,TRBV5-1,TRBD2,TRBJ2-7,TGCGCCAGCAGCCCTCGTGGCGGGAGGCTCTCACACGAGCAGTACTTC,CASSPRGGRLSHEQYF
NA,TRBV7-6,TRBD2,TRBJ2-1,TGTGCCAGCAGCCCCCCTCATAGCGGGACTAGCGGGAGTCCAAACAATGAGCAGTTCTTC,CASSPPHSGTSGSPNNEQFF
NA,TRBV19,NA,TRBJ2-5,TGTGCCGCTAGCCCGGCTCGGTGGGAGACCCAGTACTTC,CAASPARWETQYF
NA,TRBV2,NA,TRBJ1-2,TGTGCCAGCAGGCCCGTCGGTGGCCGGGCGGAGGATGGCTACACCTTC,CASRPVGGRAEDGYTF
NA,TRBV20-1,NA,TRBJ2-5,TGCAGTGCTAGTGGTGGCAGGGGAATTCAAGAGACCCAGTACTTC,CSASGGRGIQETQYF
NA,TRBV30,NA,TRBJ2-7,TGTGCCTGGAGTCCATTTAGCGGTACCTACGAGCAGTACTTC,CAWSPFSGTYEQYF
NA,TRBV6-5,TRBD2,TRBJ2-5,TGTGCCAGCAGTTACTCGAGCGGGAGGGCTACCGAGACCCAGTACTTC,CASSYSSGRATETQYF
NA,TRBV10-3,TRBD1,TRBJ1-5,TGTGCCATCAGTAGTAGCGCAGGGGGGAATCAGCCCCAGCATTTT,CAISSSAGGNQPQHF
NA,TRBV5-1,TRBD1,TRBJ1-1,TGCGCCAGCAGCGCGGGGACAGGGGTCGGCTTGACGAGCGCTTTCTTT,CASSAGTGVGLTSAFF